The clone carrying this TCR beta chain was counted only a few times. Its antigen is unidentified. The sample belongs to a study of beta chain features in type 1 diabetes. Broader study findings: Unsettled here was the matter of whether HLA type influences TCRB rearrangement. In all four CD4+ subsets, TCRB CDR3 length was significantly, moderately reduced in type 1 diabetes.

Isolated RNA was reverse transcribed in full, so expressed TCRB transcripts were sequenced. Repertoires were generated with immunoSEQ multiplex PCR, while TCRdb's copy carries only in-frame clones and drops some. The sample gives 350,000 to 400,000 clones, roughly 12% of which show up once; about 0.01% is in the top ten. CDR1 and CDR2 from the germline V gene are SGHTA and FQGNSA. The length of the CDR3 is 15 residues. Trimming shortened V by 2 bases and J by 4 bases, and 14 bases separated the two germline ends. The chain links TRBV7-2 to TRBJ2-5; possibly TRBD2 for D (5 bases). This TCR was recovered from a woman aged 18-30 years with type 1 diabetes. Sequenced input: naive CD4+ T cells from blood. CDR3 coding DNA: TGTGCCAGCAGCTTATCGGGCAGCGGACTAGAGACCCAGTACTTC. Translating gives CASSLSGSGLETQYF. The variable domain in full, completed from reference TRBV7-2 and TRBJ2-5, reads GAGVSQSPSNKVTEKGKDVELRCDPISGHTALYWYRQSLGQGLEFLIYFQGNSAPDKSGLPSDRFSAERTGGSVSTLTIQRTQQEDSAVYLCASSLSGSGLETQYFGPGTRLLVL.